This T cell receptor beta chain was identified in a study of cytomegalovirus exposure and HLA in healthy donors. Findings and limits, study-wide: Most TCR sequences were uncommon, yet certain public TCRs appeared in many donors.

Only in-frame clones appear in the TCRdb table, and some are missing; sequencing was by immunoSEQ multiplex PCR. Found here are some 130,000 clones, roughly 90% of them singletons; the top ten hold around 1.5%. Comments on this clone: Its antigen is not known.

This CDR3 comprises 14 residues. Germline V gene lookup returns CDR1 SGHTA and CDR2 FQGNSA. Trimming left V 1 base short and J 3 bases short, with 7 bases between. The origin of this receptor is a man between 25 and 39 years old in good health and CMV-seronegative. The chain joins TRBV7-2 to TRBJ1-5, with D unclear. The sequenced material came from PBMCs. CDR3 in DNA: TGTGCCAGCAGCTTAGGGGCAGACAATCAGCCCCAGCATTTT. This gives the protein CASSLGADNQPQHF.